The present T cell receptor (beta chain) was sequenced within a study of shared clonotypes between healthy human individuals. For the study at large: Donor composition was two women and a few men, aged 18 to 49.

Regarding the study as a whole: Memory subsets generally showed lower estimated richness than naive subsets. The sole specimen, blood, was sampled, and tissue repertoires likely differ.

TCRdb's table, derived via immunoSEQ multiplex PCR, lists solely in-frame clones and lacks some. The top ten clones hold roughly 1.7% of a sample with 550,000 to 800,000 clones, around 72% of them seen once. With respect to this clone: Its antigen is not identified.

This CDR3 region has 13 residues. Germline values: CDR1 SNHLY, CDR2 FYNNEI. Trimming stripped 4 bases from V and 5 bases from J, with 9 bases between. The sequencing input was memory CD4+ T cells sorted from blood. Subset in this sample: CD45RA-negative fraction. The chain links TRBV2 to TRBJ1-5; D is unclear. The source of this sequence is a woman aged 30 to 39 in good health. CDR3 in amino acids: CASSADQDQPQHF. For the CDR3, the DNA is TGTGCCAGCAGTGCCGACCAGGATCAGCCCCAGCATTTT. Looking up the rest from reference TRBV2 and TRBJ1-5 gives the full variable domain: EPEVTQTPSHQVTQMGQEVILRCVPISNHLYFYWYRQILGQKVEFLVSFYNNEISEKSEIFDDQFSVERPDGSNFTLKIRSTKLEDSAMYFCASSADQDQPQHFGDGTRLSIL.